This T cell receptor (beta chain) comes out of a study of T cell repertoires in cytomegalovirus infection. This clonotype is a singleton in its sample. The V gene lost 4 bases and the J gene lost 7 bases, with 15 bases spanning the gap. CDR1 SGHRS and CDR2 YFSETQ come from the germline V gene. The CDR3 extends over 14 amino acids. A single record per CDR3 protein comes from TCRdb applying MiXCR to the reads. This table has roughly 640,000 distinct CDR3 sequences, 20% to 25% appearing once. This receptor was obtained from a human donor in good health (CMV status not recorded). Some clones in this sample may be carry-over from other donors' samples. The sample consisted of CD8+ T cells from PBMCs. V is TRBV5-1 and J is TRBJ2-1; weak D call: TRBD1 (5 bases). The CDR3 reads CASSPTRTQNEQFF. Written as DNA, the CDR3 is TGCGCCAGCAGCCCAACCAGGACACAGAATGAGCAGTTCTTC.